This T cell receptor beta chain was sequenced in a study of blood T cell repertoires in COVID-19. Whole-study context: Sites in the United States, Italy and Spain provided acute and convalescent COVID-19 samples. T cells, B-cell-depleted T cells, or PBMCs supplied cDNA or gDNA.

Recruited during active infection, patients (from Seattle) were subsequently followed longitudinally. As processed by the authors: Estimation of nucleated cell counts relied on the amplification of reference gene primers. Some clones are missing from TCRdb's copy, which holds only in-frame ones; the method was immunoSEQ multiplex PCR. The V and J calls and the clone size are those of that table, but D and trimming were determined from the DNA. The sample contains some 180,000 clones, approximately 88% of which appear only once. J gave up 7 bases and V 6 bases, and 11 bases lay outside the gene matches. This CDR3 region has 15 residues. The germline CDR1 and CDR2 sequences are MDHEN and SYDVKM.

The TCR originated in a woman aged 40 to 49 with COVID-19, enrolled during active disease. Sequenced: peripheral blood. The chain couples TRBV28 to TRBJ2-7; 11 bases are shared with TRBD2. Here the CDR3 DNA reads TGTGCCAGCAGATTTAGCGGGAGGGCCTTGGGAGAGCAGTACTTC. Its translation is CASRFSGRALGEQYF.